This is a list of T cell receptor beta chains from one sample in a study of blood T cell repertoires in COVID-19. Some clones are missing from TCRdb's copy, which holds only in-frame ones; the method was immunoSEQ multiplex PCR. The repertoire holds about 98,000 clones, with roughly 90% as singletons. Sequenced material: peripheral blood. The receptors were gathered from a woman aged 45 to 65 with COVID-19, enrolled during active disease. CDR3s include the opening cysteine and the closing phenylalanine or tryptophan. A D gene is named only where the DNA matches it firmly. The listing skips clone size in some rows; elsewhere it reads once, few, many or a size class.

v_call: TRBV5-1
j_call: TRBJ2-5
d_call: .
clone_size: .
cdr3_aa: CASSLGANQETQYF
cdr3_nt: TGCGCCAGCAGCTTGGGTGCTAATCAAGAGACCCAGTACTTC

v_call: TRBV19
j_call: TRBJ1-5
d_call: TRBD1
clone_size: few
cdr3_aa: CASSIRGQRFNQPQHF
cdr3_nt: TGTGCCAGTAGTATTAGGGGACAGCGATTCAATCAGCCCCAGCATTTT

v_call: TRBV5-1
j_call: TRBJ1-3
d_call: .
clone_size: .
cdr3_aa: CASSLGQGKSHSGNTIYF
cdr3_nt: TGCGCCAGCAGCTTGGGCCAGGGGAAGAGCCACTCTGGAAACACCATATATTTT

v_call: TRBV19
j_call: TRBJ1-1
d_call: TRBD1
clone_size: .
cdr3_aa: CASSPGQGNTEAFF
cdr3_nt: TGTGCCAGTAGTCCGGGACAGGGCAACACTGAAGCTTTCTTT

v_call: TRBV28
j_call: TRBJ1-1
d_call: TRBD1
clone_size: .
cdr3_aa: CASRPTGASEAFF
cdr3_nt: TGTGCCAGCAGGCCAACAGGGGCGTCTGAAGCTTTCTTT

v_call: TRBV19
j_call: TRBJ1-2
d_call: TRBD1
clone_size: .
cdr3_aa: CASSIVGQGVNYGYTF
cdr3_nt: TGTGCCAGTAGTATCGTAGGACAGGGGGTTAACTATGGCTACACCTTC

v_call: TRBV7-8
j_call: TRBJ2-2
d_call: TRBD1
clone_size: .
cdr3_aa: CASSRLRDRGRAGELFF
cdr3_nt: TGTGCCAGCAGCCGACTCCGGGACAGGGGGAGAGCCGGGGAGCTGTTTTTT

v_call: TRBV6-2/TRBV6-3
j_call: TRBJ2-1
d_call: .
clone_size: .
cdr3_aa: CASSYRLLNEQFF
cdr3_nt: TGTGCCAGCAGTTACCGACTCCTGAATGAGCAGTTCTTC

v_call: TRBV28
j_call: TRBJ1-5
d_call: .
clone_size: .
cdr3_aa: CASSLRPPGNQPQHF
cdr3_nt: TGTGCCAGCAGTTTACGCCCCCCGGGAAATCAGCCCCAGCATTTT

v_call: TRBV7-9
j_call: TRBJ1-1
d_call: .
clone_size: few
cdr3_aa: CASSFSQGGEAFF
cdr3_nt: TGTGCCAGCAGCTTTTCCCAAGGGGGTGAAGCTTTCTTT

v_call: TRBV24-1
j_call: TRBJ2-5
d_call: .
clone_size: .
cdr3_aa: CATSLGQGAWPAGKTQYF
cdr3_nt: TGTGCCACCAGTCTAGGGCAGGGAGCATGGCCGGCGGGGAAGACCCAGTACTTC

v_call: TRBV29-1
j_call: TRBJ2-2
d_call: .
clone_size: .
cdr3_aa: CSVERLPTGELFF
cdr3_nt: TGCAGCGTTGAGAGACTTCCTACCGGGGAGCTGTTTTTT

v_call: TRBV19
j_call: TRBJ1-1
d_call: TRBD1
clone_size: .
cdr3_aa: CASSIQGADTEAFF
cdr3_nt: TGTGCCAGTAGTATACAGGGGGCTGACACTGAAGCTTTCTTT

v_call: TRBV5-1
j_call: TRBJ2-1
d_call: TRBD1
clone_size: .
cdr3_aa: CASSLAGGQGTGYEQFF
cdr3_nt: TGCGCCAGCAGCTTGGCCGGGGGACAGGGGACCGGGTATGAGCAGTTCTTC

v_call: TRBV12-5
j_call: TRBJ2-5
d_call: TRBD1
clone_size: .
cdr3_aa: CASGSTDRGETQYF
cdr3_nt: TGTGCTAGTGGTTCGACAGACAGGGGGGAGACCCAGTACTTC

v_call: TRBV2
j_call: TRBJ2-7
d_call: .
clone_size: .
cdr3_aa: CASAGSNYEQYF
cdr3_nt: TGTGCCAGCGCCGGGTCCAACTACGAGCAGTACTTC

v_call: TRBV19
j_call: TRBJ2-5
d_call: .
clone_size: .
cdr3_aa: CASRGGETQYF
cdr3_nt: TGTGCCAGTAGGGGGGGAGAGACCCAGTACTTC

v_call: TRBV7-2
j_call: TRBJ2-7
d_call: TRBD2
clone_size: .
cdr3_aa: CASSLTPRLAGGSGYEQYF
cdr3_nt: TGTGCCAGCAGCTTAACCCCTCGACTAGCGGGGGGGAGTGGCTACGAGCAGTACTTC

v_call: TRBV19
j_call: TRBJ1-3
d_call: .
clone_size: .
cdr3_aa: CASSIPDSGNTIYF
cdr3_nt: TGTGCCAGTAGTATTCCAGACTCTGGAAACACCATATATTTT

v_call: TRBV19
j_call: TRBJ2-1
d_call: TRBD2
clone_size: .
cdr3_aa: CASSMASGGRGYEQFF
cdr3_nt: TGTGCCAGTAGTATGGCGAGCGGGGGTCGCGGCTATGAGCAGTTCTTC

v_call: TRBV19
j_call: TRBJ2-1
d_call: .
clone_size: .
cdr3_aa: CASSISQGNEQFF
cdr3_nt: TGTGCCAGTAGTATATCCCAGGGGAATGAGCAGTTCTTC

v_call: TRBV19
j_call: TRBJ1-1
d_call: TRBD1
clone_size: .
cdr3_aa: CASSGTVYTEAFF
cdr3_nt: TGTGCCAGTAGTGGGACAGTTTACACTGAAGCTTTCTTT

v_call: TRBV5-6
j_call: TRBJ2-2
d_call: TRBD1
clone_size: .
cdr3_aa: CASSLGGQGPGTGELFF
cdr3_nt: TGTGCCAGCAGCTTGGGGGGACAGGGCCCCGGCACCGGGGAGCTGTTTTTT

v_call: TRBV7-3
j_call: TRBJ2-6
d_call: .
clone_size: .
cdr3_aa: CASSLMPAWGDSGANVLTF
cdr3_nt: TGTGCCAGCAGCTTAATGCCCGCTTGGGGGGACTCTGGGGCCAACGTCCTGACTTTC

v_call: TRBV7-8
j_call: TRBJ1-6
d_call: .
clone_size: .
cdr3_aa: CASSADSYSPLHF
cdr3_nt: TGTGCCAGCAGCGCGGACAGCTATTCACCCCTCCACTTT

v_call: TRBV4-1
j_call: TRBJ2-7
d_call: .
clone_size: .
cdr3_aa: CASSQAGGGADEQYF
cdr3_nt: TGCGCCAGCAGCCAAGCTGGGGGGGGCGCGGACGAGCAGTACTTC

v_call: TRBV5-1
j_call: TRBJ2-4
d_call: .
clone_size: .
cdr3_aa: CASSLSVVGGRVNIQYF
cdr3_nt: TGCGCCAGCAGCTTGAGTGTGGTCGGGGGGCGTGTAAACATTCAGTACTTC

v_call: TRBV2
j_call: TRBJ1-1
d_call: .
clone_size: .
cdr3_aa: CASSVRLMDTEAFF
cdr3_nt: TGTGCCAGCAGTGTCAGGTTGATGGACACTGAAGCTTTCTTT

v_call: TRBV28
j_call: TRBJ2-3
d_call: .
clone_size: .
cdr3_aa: CASSFGDKSSTDTQYF
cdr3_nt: TGTGCCAGCAGTTTCGGGGACAAATCTAGCACAGATACGCAGTATTTT

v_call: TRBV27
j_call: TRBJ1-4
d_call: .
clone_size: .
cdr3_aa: CASRGGEKLFF
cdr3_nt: TGTGCCAGCAGGGGAGGAGAAAAACTGTTTTTT

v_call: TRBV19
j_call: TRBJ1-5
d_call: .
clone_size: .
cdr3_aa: CASNTGIVSNQPQHF
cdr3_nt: TGTGCCAGTAATACAGGGATTGTAAGCAATCAGCCCCAGCATTTT

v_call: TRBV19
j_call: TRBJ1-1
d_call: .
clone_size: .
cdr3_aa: CASTSWAGRTEAFF
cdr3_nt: TGTGCCAGTACCTCATGGGCAGGGCGGACTGAAGCTTTCTTT

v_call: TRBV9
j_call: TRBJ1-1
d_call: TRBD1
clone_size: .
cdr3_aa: CASSGQGVGEAFF
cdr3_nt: TGTGCCAGCAGCGGACAGGGAGTAGGTGAAGCTTTCTTT

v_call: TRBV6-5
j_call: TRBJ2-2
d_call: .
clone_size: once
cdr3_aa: CASSYGRDTGELFF
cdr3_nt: TGTGCCAGCAGTTATGGCAGGGATACCGGGGAGCTGTTTTTT

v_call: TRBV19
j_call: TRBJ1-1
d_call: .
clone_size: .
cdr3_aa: CATSMGGSTEAFF
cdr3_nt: TGTGCCACCTCGATGGGGGGAAGCACTGAAGCTTTCTTT

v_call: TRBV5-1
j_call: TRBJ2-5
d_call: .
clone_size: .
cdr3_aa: CASSLAMETQYF
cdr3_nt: TGCGCCAGCAGCTTGGCTATGGAGACCCAGTACTTC

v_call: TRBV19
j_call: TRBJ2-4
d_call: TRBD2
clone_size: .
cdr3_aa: CASSTLSLRGGIGNIQYF
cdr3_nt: TGTGCCAGTAGTACTTTGAGCCTGCGGGGGGGGATAGGAAACATTCAGTACTTC

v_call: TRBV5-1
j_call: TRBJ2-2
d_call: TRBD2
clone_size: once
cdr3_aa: CASSLTSGVNTGELFF
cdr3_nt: TGCGCCAGCAGCTTGACTAGCGGGGTTAACACCGGGGAGCTGTTTTTT

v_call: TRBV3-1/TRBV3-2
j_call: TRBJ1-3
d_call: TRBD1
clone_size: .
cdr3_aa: CASSLSPGTGLSSGNTIYF
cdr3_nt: TGTGCCAGCAGCCTTAGTCCCGGGACAGGGTTGAGCTCTGGAAACACCATATATTTT

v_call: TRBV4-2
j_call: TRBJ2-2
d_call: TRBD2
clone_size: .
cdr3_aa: CASSHERGAGSGELFF
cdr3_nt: TGTGCCAGCAGCCACGAGCGGGGGGCCGGATCCGGGGAGCTGTTTTTT

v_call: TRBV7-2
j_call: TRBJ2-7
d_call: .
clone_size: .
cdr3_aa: CASSFRQGPYEQYF
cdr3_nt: TGTGCCAGCAGCTTTAGGCAGGGTCCCTACGAGCAGTACTTC

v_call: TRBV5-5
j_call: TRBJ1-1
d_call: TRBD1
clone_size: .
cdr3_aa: CASSYLEGQGNTEVFF
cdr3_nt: TGTGCCAGCAGCTACTTAGAGGGACAGGGGAACACTGAAGTTTTCTTT

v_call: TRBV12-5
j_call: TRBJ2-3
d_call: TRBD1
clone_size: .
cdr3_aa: CASGTTGGLGDTQYF
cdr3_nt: TGTGCTAGTGGGACGACAGGGGGACTGGGAGATACGCAGTATTTT

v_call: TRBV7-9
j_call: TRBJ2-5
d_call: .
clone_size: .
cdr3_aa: CASSRRLGLQAHQETQYF
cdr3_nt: TGTGCCAGCAGCCGCAGACTAGGGTTGCAGGCCCACCAAGAGACCCAGTACTTC

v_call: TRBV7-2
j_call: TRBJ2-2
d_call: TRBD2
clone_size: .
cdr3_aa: CASSLGLAGVIAGELFF
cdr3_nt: TGTGCCAGCAGCTTGGGACTAGCGGGGGTGATCGCCGGGGAGCTGTTTTTT

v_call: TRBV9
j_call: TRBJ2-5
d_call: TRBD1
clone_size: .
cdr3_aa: CASSGTGDPRETQYF
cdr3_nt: TGTGCCAGCAGTGGGACAGGGGATCCGCGAGAGACCCAGTACTTC

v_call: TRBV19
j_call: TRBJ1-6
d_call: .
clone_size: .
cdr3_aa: CASSKRGSPLHF
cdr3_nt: TGTGCCAGTAGTAAGCGGGGTTCACCCCTCCACTTT

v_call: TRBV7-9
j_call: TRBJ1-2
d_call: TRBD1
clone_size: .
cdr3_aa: CASSLRDSFSHYGYTF
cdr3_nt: TGTGCCAGCAGCTTACGGGACAGCTTTTCTCACTATGGCTACACCTTC

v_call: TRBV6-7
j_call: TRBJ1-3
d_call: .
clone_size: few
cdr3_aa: CASSYTVRPEPYPPGNTIYF
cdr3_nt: TGTGCCAGCAGTTACACCGTGAGGCCCGAGCCTTATCCCCCTGGAAACACCATATATTTT

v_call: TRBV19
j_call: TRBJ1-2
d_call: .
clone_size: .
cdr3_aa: CASSIEINYGYTF
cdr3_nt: TGTGCCAGTAGTATTGAGATTAACTATGGCTACACCTTC

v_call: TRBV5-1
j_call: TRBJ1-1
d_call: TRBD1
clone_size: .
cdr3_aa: CASRGTAIEAFF
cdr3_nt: TGCGCCAGCAGGGGGACAGCGATTGAAGCTTTCTTT